The 8 T cell receptor beta chains below all came from one sample that was sequenced in a study of human T cells and chemical hapten exposure. TCRdb reanalysed the RACE reads using MiXCR and keeps one entry per CDR3 protein. The table lists tens of thousands of distinct CDR3 sequences, around 10% of them singletons. Noted time point: patch test 3, about 24 weeks after DPC sensitization. Noted treatment: therapeutic diphenylcyclopropenone sensitization with weekly scalp DPC. Here the sequenced sample was whole blood, taken in connection with sensitization to the hapten diphenylcyclopropenone (DPC). The receptor set was obtained from a woman aged 45-60 years with alopecia areata. Some clones in this sample may be carry-over from other donors' samples.

In this sample, this clonotype turned up many times. This sequence joins TRBV5-1 and TRBJ2-6; 10 bases line up with TRBD1. V was pared by 5 bases and J by 3 bases, with 5 bases of the junction left unmatched. Germline V gives CDR1 SGHRS, CDR2 YFSETQ. The CDR3 runs 16 residues. The CDR3 protein is CASSPGTGVGANVLTF. The CDR3 DNA is TGCGCCAGCAGTCCCGGGACAGGGGTTGGGGCCAACGTCCTGACTTTC.

The J gene is TRBJ2-7, the V gene TRBV5-1; D may be TRBD1 or TRBD2 (6 bases each). The CDR3 runs 14 residues. CDR1 and CDR2 from the germline V gene are SGHRS and YFSETQ. Trimming took 2 bases from V and 10 from J, leaving 19 bases between them. CDR3 coding DNA: TGCGCCAGCAGCTTAAAGACAGCCGGGGGCGAACAGTACTTC. It yields the protein CASSLKTAGGEQYF.

The V call is TRBV6-2 or TRBV6-3, the J call TRBJ1-2; D uncertain. Deletions cut 10 bases from V and 1 base from J, with 16 bases between. Germline V gene lookup returns CDR1 MNHEY and CDR2 SVGEGT. The CDR3 length is 14 residues. This CDR3 reads CAIASISINYGYTF. The DNA for the CDR3 is TGTGCCATTGCCTCCATTTCGATTAACTATGGCTACACCTTC.

This clonotype appeared many times. The CDR3 DNA follows: TGTGCCAGCAGCTCATATGGGGGGATGAACACCGGGGAGCTGTTTTTT. Amino acids: CASSSYGGMNTGELFF. The chain joins TRBV7-6 to TRBJ2-2; tentative D call: TRBD2 (6 bases). Germline CDR1 SGHVS, CDR2 FNYEAQ. The V gene lost 4 bases and the J gene lost 1 base, with 13 bases spanning the gap. The CDR3 sequence is 16 residues long. The variable domain in full, completed from reference TRBV7-6 and TRBJ2-2, reads GAGVSQSPRYKVTKRGQDVALRCDPISGHVSLYWYRQALGQGPEFLTYFNYEAQQDKSGLPNDRFSAERPEGSISTLTIQRTEQRDSAMYRCASSSYGGMNTGELFFGEGSRLTVL.

This clonotype was recorded at least ten times. The chain uses TRBV3-1 and TRBJ1-1, with 7 bases fitting TRBD1. The V segment lost 6 bases and the J segment 4 bases; nucleotides outside the gene matches: 5. Germline V CDR1 and CDR2: LGHDT, YNNKEL (reference sequence). This CDR3 is built from 13 residues. This CDR3 reads CASSYRGGTEAFF. In nucleotides, the CDR3 is TGTGCCAGCAGTTACAGGGGCGGCACTGAAGCTTTCTTT.

This clonotype was detected a few times. This chain uses TRBV20-1 with TRBJ2-1, with TRBD2 identical over 10 bases. The CDR3 has 14 residues. J was trimmed by 10 bases and V by 2 bases; bases with no gene match: 8. CDR1 and CDR2 (germline): DFQATT, SNEGSKA (reference sequence). This CDR3 is CSARRSGGALEQFF. CDR3 bases: TGCAGTGCTAGAAGGAGCGGGGGGGCCTTGGAGCAGTTCTTC.

This clonotype was seen at least ten times. The chain combines TRBV11-2 with TRBJ2-2; no firm D call. The CDR3 has 13 amino acids. Trimming pared 5 bases from V and 4 bases from J, leaving 8 bases between. Germline CDR1 reads SGHAT; CDR2 reads FQNNGV. The DNA of the CDR3 is TGTGCCAGCAGCCCACGGTCCACCGGGGAGCTGTTTTTT. Protein: CASSPRSTGELFF.

In its sample, this clonotype was seen many times. V usage is TRBV28 and J usage is TRBJ2-3, with 7 bases identical to TRBD1. There are 15 residues in the CDR3. Trimming took 4 bases from V and 3 from J; bases not matched to a gene: 7. CDR1 and CDR2 (germline): MDHEN, SYDVKM. DNA for the CDR3: TGTGCCAGCAGTTCCTACAGGGGATGGACAGATACGCAGTATTTT. Protein sequence: CASSSYRGWTDTQYF.